The 11 T cell receptor beta chains below all came from one sample that was sequenced in a study of T cells expressing NK-cell markers. Each CDR3 protein gets one entry in TCRdb, which reprocessed the 5' RACE reads and gives no DNA. Its clone listing holds about 460,000 distinct CDR3 sequences. Specimen: blood T cells: a sorted CD56 or NKG2C T cell subset, CD4+ or CD8+ T cells, or bulk PBMC T cells (not recorded which). The receptors derive from a woman aged 45-65 years in good health.

This chain uses TRBV5-1 with TRBJ1-1. Per the germline V gene, CDR1 is SGHRS and CDR2 is YFSETQ. The CDR3 is 14 amino acids. CDR3 sequence: CASSGGWGNTEAFF. Full variable domain (missing parts from reference TRBV5-1 and TRBJ1-1): KAGVTQTPRYLIKTRGQQVTLSCSPISGHRSVSWYQQTPGQGLQFLFEYFSETQRNKGNFPGRFSGRQFSNSRSEMNVSTLELGDSALYLCASSGGWGNTEAFFGQGTRLTVV.

The rearrangement links TRBV6-5 to TRBJ2-1; TCRdb lists TRBD1, though no DNA is available to test this call. Germline-derived CDR1 and CDR2 are MNHEY and SVGAGI. This CDR3 has 16 amino acids. The CDR3 protein is CASSYPMGDRGYEQFF.

The J gene is TRBJ2-1, the V gene TRBV2; without DNA, the TCRdb call of TRBD1 cannot be checked. This CDR3 contains 13 residues. Germline loops: CDR1 SNHLY, CDR2 FYNNEI. CDR3 sequence: CASSDGASDEQFF.

The chain links TRBV7-8 to TRBJ1-1. This CDR3 comprises 14 residues. Per germline, CDR1 SGHVS and CDR2 FQNEAQ. CDR3 region: CASSPGGTNTEAFF.

The chain is built from TRBV18 and TRBJ2-3; TCRdb's assignment of TRBD2 cannot be checked, as there is no DNA. Germline CDR1 reads KGHSH; CDR2 reads LQKENI. This CDR3 has 17 amino acids. CDR3 amino acids: CASSPLGLSTNTDTQYF.

The chain links TRBV30 to TRBJ1-6. Germline V gene sequence: CDR1 GTSNPN, CDR2 SVGIG (reference sequence). This CDR3 comprises 14 residues. The CDR3 is CAWTTLSYNSPLHF.

The V gene is TRBV11-1, the J gene TRBJ2-2; lacking DNA, the TRBD2 call made by TCRdb goes unchecked. CDR3 size: 17 residues. The V gene's germline CDR1 is SGHAT and CDR2 FQDESV (reference sequence). The CDR3 sequence is CASSNLGLAGEAGELFF.

The J gene is TRBJ2-2, the V gene TRBV30; TCRdb's D call, TRBD1, is unchecked because there is no DNA. The germline V gene encodes CDR1 GTSNPN and CDR2 SVGIG (reference sequence). The CDR3 is made up of 14 amino acids. CDR3 loop: CAWTDRVDTGELFF.

V is TRBV11-2 and J is TRBJ1-1; with no DNA, the TCRdb D assignment of TRBD1 cannot be verified. CDR1 SGHAT and CDR2 FQNNGV come from the germline V gene. This CDR3 contains 15 residues. The chain's CDR3 is CASRTRDRENTEAFF.

This rearrangement joins TRBV6-4 to TRBJ2-2. The CDR3 extends over 13 amino acids. Germline CDR1 is MRHNA and CDR2 is SNTAGT. The CDR3 reads CASSDSGAGELFF.

CDR3 region: CATGARRGEAFF. The J gene is TRBJ1-1, the V gene TRBV15. CDR1 is LNHNV, CDR2 YYDKDF, per germline (reference sequence). The CDR3 spans 12 residues.